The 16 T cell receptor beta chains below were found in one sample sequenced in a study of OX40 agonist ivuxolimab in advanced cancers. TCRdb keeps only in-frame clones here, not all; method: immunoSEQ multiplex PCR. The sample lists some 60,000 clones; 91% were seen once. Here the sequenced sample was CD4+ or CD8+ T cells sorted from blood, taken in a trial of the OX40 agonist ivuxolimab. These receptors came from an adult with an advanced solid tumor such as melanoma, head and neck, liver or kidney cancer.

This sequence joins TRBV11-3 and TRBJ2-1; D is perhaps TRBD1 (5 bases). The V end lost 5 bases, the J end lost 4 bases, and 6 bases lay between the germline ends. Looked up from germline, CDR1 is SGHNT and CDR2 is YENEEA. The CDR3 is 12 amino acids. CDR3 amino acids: CASSRQYNEQFF. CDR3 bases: TGTGCCAGCAGCCGACAGTACAATGAGCAGTTCTTC. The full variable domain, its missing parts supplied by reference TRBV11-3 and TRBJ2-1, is EAGVVQSPRYKIIEKKQPVAFWCNPISGHNTLYWYLQNLGQGPELLIRYENEEAVDDSQLPKDRFSAERLKGVDSTLKIQPAELGDSAVYLCASSRQYNEQFFGPGTRLTVL.

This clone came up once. In nucleotides, the CDR3 is TGTGCCATCAGTCTAGGGGGGGGTCTCCAAGAGACCCAGTACTTC. It is translated as CAISLGGGLQETQYF. This sequence joins TRBV10-3 and TRBJ2-5; D may be TRBD2 (7 bases). The CDR3 has 15 residues. V was cut by 5 bases and J by 1 base, with 14 bases left in between. Germline V gives CDR1 ENHRY, CDR2 SYGVKD.

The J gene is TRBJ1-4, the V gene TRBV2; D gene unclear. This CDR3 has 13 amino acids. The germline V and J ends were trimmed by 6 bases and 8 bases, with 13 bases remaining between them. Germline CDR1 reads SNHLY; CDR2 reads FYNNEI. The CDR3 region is CASSPKSREKLFF. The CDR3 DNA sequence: TGTGCCAGCAGCCCCAAGTCACGGGAAAAACTGTTTTTT.

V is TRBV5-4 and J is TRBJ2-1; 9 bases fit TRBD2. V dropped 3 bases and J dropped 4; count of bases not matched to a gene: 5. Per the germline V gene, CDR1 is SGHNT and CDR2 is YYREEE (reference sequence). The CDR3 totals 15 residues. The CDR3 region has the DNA TGTGCCAGCAGCTCGACTAGCGGAAAATACAATGAGCAGTTCTTC. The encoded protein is CASSSTSGKYNEQFF.

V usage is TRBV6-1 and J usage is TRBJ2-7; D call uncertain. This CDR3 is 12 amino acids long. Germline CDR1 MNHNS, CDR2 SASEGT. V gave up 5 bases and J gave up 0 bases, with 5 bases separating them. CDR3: CASSRLSYEQYF. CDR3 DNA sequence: TGTGCCAGCAGTCGCCTCTCCTACGAGCAGTACTTC.

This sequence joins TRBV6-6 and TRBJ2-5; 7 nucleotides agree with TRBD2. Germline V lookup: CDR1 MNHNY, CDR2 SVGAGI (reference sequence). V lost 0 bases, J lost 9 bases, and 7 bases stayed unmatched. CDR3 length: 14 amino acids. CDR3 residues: CASSYSGVAGAQYF. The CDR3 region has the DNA TGTGCCAGCAGTTACTCTGGGGTCGCGGGAGCCCAGTACTTC.

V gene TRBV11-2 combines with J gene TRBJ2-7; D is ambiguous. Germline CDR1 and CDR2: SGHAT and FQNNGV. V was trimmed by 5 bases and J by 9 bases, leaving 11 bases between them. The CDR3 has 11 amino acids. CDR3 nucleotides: TGTGCCAGCAGCCCTTACTCTGGGCAGTACTTC. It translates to CASSPYSGQYF.

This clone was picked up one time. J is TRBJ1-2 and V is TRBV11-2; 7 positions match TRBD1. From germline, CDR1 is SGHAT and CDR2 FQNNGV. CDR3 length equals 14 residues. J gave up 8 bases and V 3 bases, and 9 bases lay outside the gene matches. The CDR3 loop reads CASSFNRQGDGYTF. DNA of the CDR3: TGTGCCAGCAGCTTTAACCGACAGGGCGACGGCTACACCTTC.

The CDR3 spells CASRGTGTGSYEQYF. In nucleotides, the CDR3 is TGTGCCAGCAGGGGAACCGGGACAGGGTCCTACGAGCAGTACTTC. The chain carries TRBV28 and TRBJ2-7, with 9 bases that match TRBD1. The germline V gene has CDR1 MDHEN and CDR2 SYDVKM. This CDR3 has 15 amino acids. After removal of 6 bases from V and 1 base from J, the junction contained 7 bases not matched to a gene.

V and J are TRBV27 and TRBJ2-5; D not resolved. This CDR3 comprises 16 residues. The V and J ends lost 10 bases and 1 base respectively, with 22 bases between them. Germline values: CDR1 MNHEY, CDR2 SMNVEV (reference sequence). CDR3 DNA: TGTGCCACCCCGTCCCCCCCGCGAAGGGCCCAAGAGACCCAGTACTTC. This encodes CATPSPPRRAQETQYF.

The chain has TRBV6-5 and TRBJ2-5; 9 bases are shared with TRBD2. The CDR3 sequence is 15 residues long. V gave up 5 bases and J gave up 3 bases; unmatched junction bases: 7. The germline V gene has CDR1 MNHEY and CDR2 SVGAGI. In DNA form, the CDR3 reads TGTGCCAGCAGTATAGCGGGAGTTATGGAAGAGACCCAGTACTTC. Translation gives CASSIAGVMEETQYF.

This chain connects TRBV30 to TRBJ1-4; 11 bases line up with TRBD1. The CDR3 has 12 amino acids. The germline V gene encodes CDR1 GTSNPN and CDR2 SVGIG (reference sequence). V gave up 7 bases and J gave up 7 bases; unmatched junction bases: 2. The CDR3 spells CAYGTGGEKLFF. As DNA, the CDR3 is TGTGCCTACGGGACAGGGGGTGAAAAACTGTTTTTT.

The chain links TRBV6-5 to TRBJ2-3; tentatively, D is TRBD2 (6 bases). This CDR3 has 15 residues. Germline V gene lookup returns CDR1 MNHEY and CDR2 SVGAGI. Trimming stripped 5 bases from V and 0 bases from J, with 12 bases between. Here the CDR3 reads CASSLTGTSTDTQYF. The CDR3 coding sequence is TGTGCCAGCAGTCTGACGGGGACTAGCACAGATACGCAGTATTTT.

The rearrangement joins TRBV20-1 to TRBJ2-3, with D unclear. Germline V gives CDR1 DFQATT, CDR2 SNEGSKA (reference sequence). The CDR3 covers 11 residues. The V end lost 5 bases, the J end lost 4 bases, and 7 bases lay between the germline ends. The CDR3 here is CSARSSDTQYF. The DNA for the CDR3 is TGCAGTGCTCGGAGCTCAGATACGCAGTATTTT.

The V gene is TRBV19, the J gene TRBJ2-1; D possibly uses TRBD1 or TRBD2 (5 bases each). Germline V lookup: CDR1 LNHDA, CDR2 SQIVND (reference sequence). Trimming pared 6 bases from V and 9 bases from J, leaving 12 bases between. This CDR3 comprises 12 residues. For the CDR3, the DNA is TGTGCCAGTAGCCCTACTGGGGGTGAGCAGTTCTTC. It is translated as CASSPTGGEQFF. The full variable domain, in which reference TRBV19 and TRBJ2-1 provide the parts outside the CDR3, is DGGITQSPKYLFRKEGQNVTLSCEQNLNHDAMYWYRQDPGQGLRLIYYSQIVNDFQKGDIAEGYSVSREKKESFPLTVTSAQKNPTAFYLCASSPTGGEQFFGPGTRLTVL.

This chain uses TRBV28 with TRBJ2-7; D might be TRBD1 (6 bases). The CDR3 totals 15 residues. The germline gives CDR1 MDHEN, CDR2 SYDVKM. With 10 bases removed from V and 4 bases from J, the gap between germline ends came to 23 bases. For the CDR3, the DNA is TGTGCCAACGGACAGTCCATTCCTGGGGGTTACGAGCAGTACTTC. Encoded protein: CANGQSIPGGYEQYF.